This T cell receptor (beta chain) was profiled in a study of response to subunit inactivated influenza vaccine. This clonotype was picked up a small number of times. TCRdb re-called the RT-PCR reads through MiXCR, storing one row per CDR3 protein. The sample has about 540,000 distinct CDR3 sequences, around 25% seen once. After removal of 0 bases from V and 2 bases from J, the junction contained 4 bases not matched to a gene. Germline values: CDR1 DFQATT, CDR2 SNEGSKA (reference sequence). The CDR3 has 15 amino acids. This sample also belongs to another study, concerning T cells expressing NK-cell markers. Per that study: cDNA encoding TCR beta was synthesized via 5'RACE template switching incorporating UMIs.

The sequencing here drew on CD4+ T cells sorted from PBMCs, taken roughly 13 days after vaccination. The chain employs TRBV20-1 and TRBJ2-7; 10 nucleotides line up with TRBD2. This clonotype was sampled from a man aged 45 to 65 who received an inactivated influenza vaccine. The CDR3: CSARDASGGTYEQYF. CDR3 DNA sequence: TGCAGTGCTAGAGATGCTAGCGGGGGAACCTACGAGCAGTACTTC.